These 25 T cell receptor beta chains were all obtained from the same sample, sequenced in a study of metastatic and nonmetastatic thyroid tumors. TCRdb called clones again from the PCR reads with MiXCR. This sample has about 22,000 clones, with 15% to 20% found just once. No treatment had been given to any patient before thyroid surgery. The sequenced sample consisted of adjacent normal tissue. The receptor source for this set is a male donor with papillary thyroid cancer or a benign thyroid nodule (not recorded which). Some clones in this sample may be carry-over from other donors' samples.

Notes on this clone: No conserved phenylalanine or tryptophan is present at the end of the CDR3, so a read error is the likely explanation. V is TRBV5-5 and J is TRBJ2-7, with 9 bases lining up with TRBD2. CDR1 and CDR2 from the germline V gene are SGHKS and YYEKEE (reference sequence). This CDR3 is built from 15 residues. V gave up 9 bases and J gave up 4 bases; unmatched junction bases: 14. For the CDR3, the DNA is TGTGCCACCAGAAAGAATAGCGGGAGCTCATACGAGCAGTACCTC. Protein sequence: CATRKNSGSSYEQYL.

This clone was recorded many times. The V and J genes are TRBV7-9 and TRBJ2-2; D remains ambiguous. This CDR3 has 11 residues. The germline V gene encodes CDR1 SEHNR and CDR2 FQNEAQ (reference sequence). With 4 bases removed from V and 9 bases from J, the gap between germline ends came to 6 bases. This CDR3 reads CASSSYRELFF. CDR3 DNA: TGTGCCAGCAGCTCTTATAGGGAGCTGTTTTTT.

The V gene is TRBV2, the J gene TRBJ2-7; 9 bases agree with TRBD1. The CDR3 extends over 13 amino acids. CDR1 is SNHLY, CDR2 FYNNEI, per germline. V lost 6 bases to trimming and J lost 5 bases; unmatched junction nucleotides: 5. The DNA of the CDR3 is TGTGCCAGCAGCGGGACAGGGAGGCACGAGCAGTACTTC. Protein product: CASSGTGRHEQYF.

By sample share, this clone is medium-sized. V gene TRBV27 combines with J gene TRBJ2-1, with a possible D match to TRBD1 (5 bases). The germline CDR1 and CDR2 sequences are MNHEY and SMNVEV (reference sequence). V lost 4 bases to trimming and J lost 7 bases, with 14 bases between them. CDR3 length equals 14 residues. CDR3 in amino acids: CASSYLDTTNEQFF. In DNA form, the CDR3 reads TGTGCCAGCAGTTATTTGGACACGACTAATGAGCAGTTCTTC.

This clone ranks as medium-sized. V gene TRBV6-2 or TRBV6-3 combines with J gene TRBJ1-5, with a tentative D call TRBD1 (5 bases). From germline, CDR1 is MNHEY and CDR2 SVGEGT. V was cut by 0 bases and J by 1 base, with 7 bases left in between. The length of the CDR3 is 15 residues. The CDR3 nucleotides read TGTGCCAGCAGTTACTCGAGGACAAGCAATCAGCCCCAGCATTTT. Its translation is CASSYSRTSNQPQHF.

Note on this clone: A much larger clone differs by one base, so this may be a read error. V and J are TRBV7-3 and TRBJ2-2; 9 nucleotides align to TRBD2. CDR3 length: 17 amino acids. Germline V gene data show CDR1 as SGHTA and CDR2 as FQGTGA. The CDR3 is CASSLPAGGPNTVELFF. In DNA form, the CDR3 reads TGTGCCAGCAGCTTACCAGCGGGAGGCCCGAACACCGTGGAGCTGTTTTTT.

This clone was observed at least ten times. The rearrangement links TRBV6-2 or TRBV6-3 to TRBJ2-7, with D hard to call. The CDR3 has 15 residues. Trimming left V 2 bases short and J 4 bases short, with 15 bases between. In germline, CDR1 is MNHEY, CDR2 SVGEGT. CDR3: CASSYTRLTAYEQYF. The CDR3 bases are TGTGCCAGCAGTTACACGAGGCTAACAGCATACGAGCAGTACTTC.

This clone was seen repeatedly, ten times or more. The J gene is TRBJ2-4, the V gene TRBV6-1, with D uncertain. CDR1 is MNHNS and CDR2 is SASEGT in the germline V gene. V dropped 7 bases and J dropped 0 bases, with 10 bases sitting between them. The CDR3 contains 14 residues. CDR3 amino acids: CASTVTEAKNIQYF. The CDR3, as DNA: TGTGCCAGCACTGTTACAGAAGCCAAAAACATTCAGTACTTC.

This clone came up once. Germline and junction disagree at one end, which may indicate a read error. V usage is TRBV28 and J usage is TRBJ2-2, with 13 bases lining up with TRBD2. The CDR3 length is 20 residues. In germline, CDR1 is MDHEN, CDR2 SYDVKM. Here the CDR3 reads CASSLWGLAGRQTNTVELFF. CDR3 in DNA: TGTGCCAGCAGTTTATGGGGACTAGCGGGGCGACAGACTAACACCGTGGAGCTGTTTTTT.

The table lists this clone with a few counts. This CDR3 is missing its conserved last phenylalanine or tryptophan, likely due to a read error. This chain connects TRBV12-3 or TRBV12-4 to TRBJ2-3; 7 bases fit TRBD2. J gave up 4 bases and V 5 bases, and 6 bases lay outside the gene matches. The CDR3 contains 14 residues. The CDR3, as DNA: TGTGCCAGCAGTCTACTCGGACTAGCAGATACGCAGTATCTT. Translating gives CASSLLGLADTQYL.

This clone was counted ten times or more. V and J are TRBV27 and TRBJ2-7; 7 nucleotides align to TRBD1. The CDR3 sequence is 14 residues long. Germline trimming cut 2 bases from V and 0 bases from J; bases unmatched to any gene: 1. Per the germline V gene, CDR1 is MNHEY and CDR2 is SMNVEV (reference sequence). CDR3 residues: CASSLRQGSYEQYF. DNA of the CDR3: TGTGCCAGCAGTTTAAGACAGGGCTCCTACGAGCAGTACTTC.

With respect to this clone: This CDR3 fails to terminate in the conserved phenylalanine or tryptophan, so it likely reflects a read error. The V and J genes are TRBV11-2 and TRBJ2-2; the match to TRBD2 covers 8 bases. This CDR3 region has 16 residues. The junction had 10 bases not matched to a gene; V was cut back by 5 bases and J by 5 bases. CDR1 and CDR2 from the germline V gene are SGHAT and FQNNGV. For the CDR3, the DNA is TGTGCCAGCAGCGGGAGGACTAGCACCCTAACCGGGGAGCTGTTTCAT. It encodes CASSGRTSTLTGELFH.

This clone was observed at least ten times. V gene TRBV30 combines with J gene TRBJ1-2; D is undetermined. This CDR3 region has 12 residues. Germline V gene sequence: CDR1 GTSNPN, CDR2 SVGIG (reference sequence). V was trimmed by 0 bases and J by 7 bases, leaving 9 bases between them. The chain's CDR3 is CAWSVAGPGYTF. As DNA, the CDR3 is TGTGCCTGGAGTGTAGCCGGGCCTGGCTACACCTTC. Combining the CDR3 with reference TRBV30 and TRBJ1-2 gives the whole variable domain SQTIHQWPATLVQPVGSPLSLECTVEGTSNPNLYWYRQAAGRGLQLLFYSVGIGQISSEVPQNLSASRPQDRQFILSSKKLLLSDSGFYLCAWSVAGPGYTFGSGTRLTVV.

This clone is categorized as medium-sized. The chain is built from TRBV6-1 and TRBJ2-6, with no clear D. Germline CDR1 MNHNS, CDR2 SASEGT. The CDR3 length is 18 residues. The germline V and J ends were trimmed by 3 bases and 5 bases, with 20 bases remaining between them. The CDR3 DNA reads TGTGCCAGCAGTGACACACCAATAGGCCCTGTAAGGGCCAACGTCCTGACTTTC. Encoded protein: CASSDTPIGPVRANVLTF.

The chain links TRBV7-2 to TRBJ2-7, with TRBD2 identical over 10 bases. The CDR3 runs to 18 residues. Germline CDR1 is SGHTA and CDR2 is FQGNSA. J gave up 4 bases and V 6 bases, and 18 bases lay outside the gene matches. The CDR3 nucleotides are TGTGCCAGCAGACTGAGCGGGGGGGCCAACCCCCTAATTTACGAGCAGTACGTC. Translating gives CASRLSGGANPLIYEQYV.

On this clone itself: Germline and junction disagree at one end, which may indicate a read error. CDR3 protein: CASSLSEGRSNHPQLF. CDR3 nucleotides: TGTGCCAGCAGCTTAAGTGAGGGGAGGAGCAATCATCCCCAGCTTTTC. The rearrangement links TRBV7-8 to TRBJ1-5; TRBD1 is a possible D gene (5 bases). CDR1 and CDR2 from the germline V gene are SGHVS and FQNEAQ. This CDR3 comprises 16 residues.

This clone was counted ten times or more. Compared with germline, one end of the junction differs, possibly owing to a read error. The gene calls are TRBV30 and TRBJ1-1; D remains ambiguous. Germline CDR1 reads GTSNPN; CDR2 reads SVGIG (reference sequence). The CDR3 contains 11 residues. The CDR3 here is CAWSTDTKAFF. Written as DNA, the CDR3 is TGTGCCTGGAGCACCGACACTAAAGCTTTCTTT.

This rearrangement joins TRBV11-2 to TRBJ2-1, with 9 nucleotides matching TRBD2. The germline V gene encodes CDR1 SGHAT and CDR2 FQNNGV. The CDR3 runs to 16 residues. The V segment lost 7 bases and the J segment 8 bases; nucleotides outside the gene matches: 15. The CDR3: CASIPHPSGVAYEQFF. For the CDR3, the DNA is TGTGCCAGCATCCCACACCCTAGCGGGGTGGCCTATGAGCAGTTCTTC. The variable domain in full, with the rest retrieved from reference TRBV11-2 and TRBJ2-1, is EAGVAQSPRYKIIEKRQSVAFWCNPISGHATLYWYQQILGQGPKLLIQFQNNGVVDDSQLPKDRFSAERLKGVDSTLKIQPAKLEDSAVYLCASIPHPSGVAYEQFFGPGTRLTVL.

This clone rates as medium-sized. The sample carries other DNA sequences with the same CDR3. This rearrangement joins TRBV20-1 to TRBJ1-1; 7 positions match TRBD1. Germline V gene sequence: CDR1 DFQATT, CDR2 SNEGSKA (reference sequence). This CDR3 comprises 11 residues. The J segment lost 14 bases and the V segment lost 4 bases, leaving 10 bases of the junction unmatched. CDR3 residues: CSATDRPGRFF. In nucleotides, the CDR3 is TGCAGTGCTACGGACAGGCCCGGGCGATTCTTT.

In this sample, this clone turned up a few times. A much larger clone is a single base away; this may be a read error. The V call is TRBV4-1, the J call TRBJ2-7; D is possibly TRBD2 (5 bases). The germline V and J ends were trimmed by 2 bases and 6 bases, with 17 bases remaining between them. The CDR3 loop spans 15 amino acids. Germline V gives CDR1 MGHRA, CDR2 YSYEKL. The CDR3 protein is CASSQPTSGGGEQYF. The CDR3 region has the DNA TGCGCCAGCAGCCAACCTACTAGTGGCGGCGGCGAGCAGTACTTC.

By frequency in the sample, this clone is medium-sized. The V call is TRBV20-1, the J call TRBJ1-1; a possible D gene is TRBD1 (5 bases). The CDR3 is made up of 16 amino acids. Trimming took 0 bases from V and 2 from J, leaving 16 bases between them. Germline V gene lookup returns CDR1 DFQATT and CDR2 SNEGSKA (reference sequence). The CDR3 DNA is TGCAGTGCTAGAGACTTTCTACAGGAGATAAACACTGAAGCTTTCTTT. Its protein is CSARDFLQEINTEAFF.

This clone was recorded at least ten times. The gene calls are TRBV20-1 and TRBJ2-2, with 8 bases identical to TRBD2. Trimming cost V 1 base and J 4 bases; bases outside gene matches: 2. The CDR3 contains 14 residues. The germline V gene has CDR1 DFQATT and CDR2 SNEGSKA (reference sequence). The chain's CDR3 is CSARGREGTGELFF. The DNA for the CDR3 is TGCAGTGCTAGAGGACGGGAGGGCACCGGGGAGCTGTTTTTT.

The table lists this clone with many counts. The chain couples TRBV30 to TRBJ1-3; no reliable D call. Germline-derived CDR1 and CDR2 are GTSNPN and SVGIG (reference sequence). The CDR3 is 15 amino acids. V was shortened by 0 bases and J by 0 bases, with 9 bases between the two germline ends. The CDR3: CAWSVGGNSGNTIYF. Here the CDR3 DNA reads TGTGCCTGGAGTGTAGGCGGGAACTCTGGAAACACCATATATTTT.

This clone is labeled medium-sized. The gene calls are TRBV28 and TRBJ2-7; D is unresolved. Germline-derived CDR1 and CDR2 are MDHEN and SYDVKM. The ends were cut back, 2 bases at V and 4 bases at J, with 6 bases in the middle. CDR3 length: 12 residues. CDR3 nucleotides: TGTGCCAGCAGTTTAGGCTCTTACGAGCAGTACTTC. Protein: CASSLGSYEQYF.

The chain couples TRBV6-1 to TRBJ2-3; 9 bases are a match to TRBD1. Germline V gene sequence: CDR1 MNHNS, CDR2 SASEGT. This CDR3 is built from 13 residues. V dropped 6 bases and J dropped 7; count of bases not matched to a gene: 5. This CDR3 reads CASRDRGLNTQYF. CDR3 DNA: TGTGCCAGCAGGGACAGGGGTTTAAATACGCAGTATTTT.